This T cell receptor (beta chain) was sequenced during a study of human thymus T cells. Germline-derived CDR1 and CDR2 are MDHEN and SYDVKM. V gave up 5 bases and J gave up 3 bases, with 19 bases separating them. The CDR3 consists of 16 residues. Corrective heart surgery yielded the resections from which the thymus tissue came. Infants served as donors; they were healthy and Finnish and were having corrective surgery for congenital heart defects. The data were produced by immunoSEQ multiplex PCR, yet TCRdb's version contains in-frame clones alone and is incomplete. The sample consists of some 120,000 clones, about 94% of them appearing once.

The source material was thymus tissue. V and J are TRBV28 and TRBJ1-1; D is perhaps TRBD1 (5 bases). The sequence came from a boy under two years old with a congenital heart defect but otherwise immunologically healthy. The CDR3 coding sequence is TGTGCCAGCAGTAACCTTCTTCTTGACAGATACACTGAAGCTTTCTTT. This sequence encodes CASSNLLLDRYTEAFF.